The TCR beta chain under discussion was sequenced for a study of cytomegalovirus exposure and HLA in healthy donors. General study points: Productive rates of about 87% or about 30% were seen for most TCR beta V segments in an earlier analysis. In a later analysis, specific HLA alleles were associated with about 18,000 TCR beta sequences at a 0.05 false discovery rate.

On this clone itself: The target antigen is unknown.

The PCR made use of 60 Vbeta and 13 Jbeta primers. Methods used by the authors: The authors later counted about 80 million unique TCR beta chains, roughly 10 million of them shared. Only in-frame clones appear in the TCRdb table, and some are missing; sequencing was by immunoSEQ multiplex PCR. V and J calls plus clone size are reproduced from that table; the DNA served to infer D and trimming. The table shows roughly 180,000 clones, with around four fifths occurring only once. The sample consisted of PBMCs. This clonotype was sampled from a man aged 30 to 39 in good health and CMV-seronegative.

CDR3 coding DNA: TGTGCCAGCAGCGTCCCGGGACAGGCCCGCCGTTGGTACTTC. It yields the protein CASSVPGQARRWYF. V and J are TRBV7-2 and TRBJ2-7, with 8 bases aligning to TRBD1. Germline CDR1 and CDR2: SGHTA and FQGNSA. The CDR3 totals 14 residues. Trimming at V came to 5 bases and at J to 12 bases, leaving 15 bases not matched to a gene.